The subject of this entry is one T cell receptor beta chain. Antigen unknown. This sample is drawn from a study of CD4 T cells in relation to SARS-CoV-2 and coronaviruses. Germline lookup yields CDR1 KGHDR and CDR2 SFDVKD. V lost 5 bases to trimming and J lost 5 bases, with 14 bases between them. The CDR3 length is 14 residues. CD4+ T cells from unexposed donors were obtained before the COVID-19 pandemic (2011-2018). CD4+ T cells were isolated from the cells after around 9 days of culture. Approximately 1.8 million PBMCs per well were cultured with about 9.8 IU/ml IL-2. Profiling relied on immunoSEQ multiplex PCR, and the TCRdb table lists in-frame clones only, not all of them. The sample carries tens of thousands of clones, 75% to 85% recorded once.

What was sequenced was CD4+ T cells from PBMCs, cultured in vitro. This chain uses TRBV24-1 with TRBJ1-1; no clear D. This clonotype was obtained from a human donor in good health. The CDR3 loop is CATSGSEGGTEAFF. The CDR3, as DNA: TGTGCCACCAGTGGTAGTGAGGGAGGTACTGAAGCTTTCTTT.